The subject of this entry is one T cell receptor (beta chain). The entry originates in a study of blood T cell repertoires in COVID-19. The CDR3 length is 16 residues. J was trimmed by 2 bases and V by 1 base; bases with no gene match: 4. Germline CDR1 SGHAT, CDR2 FQNNGV. TCRdb's copy holds only in-frame clones and misses some; the assay was immunoSEQ multiplex PCR. The sample consists of over 90,000 clones, about 86% of them appearing once. The chain combines TRBV11-2 with TRBJ2-3, with 9 positions matching TRBD2. The clonotype was recovered from a woman between 55 and 75 years old in a cohort sampled during active or convalescent COVID-19. The specimen sequenced was peripheral blood. CDR3 sequence: CASSLVLAGYTDTQYF. The CDR3 DNA is TGTGCCAGCAGCTTAGTCCTAGCGGGGTACACAGATACGCAGTATTTT.